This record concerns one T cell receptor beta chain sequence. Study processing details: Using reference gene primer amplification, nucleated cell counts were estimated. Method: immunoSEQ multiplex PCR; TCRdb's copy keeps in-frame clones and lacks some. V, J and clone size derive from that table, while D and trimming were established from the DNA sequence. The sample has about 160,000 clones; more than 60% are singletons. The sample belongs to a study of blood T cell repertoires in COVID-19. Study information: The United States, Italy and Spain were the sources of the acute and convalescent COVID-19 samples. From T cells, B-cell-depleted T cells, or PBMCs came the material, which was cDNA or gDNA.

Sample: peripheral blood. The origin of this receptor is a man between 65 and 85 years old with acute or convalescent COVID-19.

In DNA, the CDR3 is TGTGCAAGTCGCTTACCAGCGGGGAAACAAACTAGCACAGATACGCAGTATTTT. As protein: CASRLPAGKQTSTDTQYF. The rearrangement joins TRBV12-2 to TRBJ2-3; TRBD2, the table's D call, was not compared with the DNA. TRBV12-2 is recorded as a pseudogene. CDR3 size: 18 residues.